This record concerns one T cell receptor (beta chain) sequence. Its antigen is currently unknown. These data are taken from a study of Ad26.COV2.S vaccination and SARS-CoV-2 variants. Background on the study: Intramuscular Ad26.COV2.S doses were given once or twice, 56 days apart.

Libraries were prepared by immunoSEQ multiplex PCR; TCRdb keeps only in-frame clonotypes and omits some of them. The data contain a few hundred thousand clones, over 80% of them seen just once; the ten biggest clones take up approximately 1.6%. J gave up 2 bases and V 6 bases, and 8 bases lay outside the gene matches. CDR1 is MNHNY, CDR2 SVGAGI, per germline (reference sequence). The CDR3 runs 15 residues. Treatment in this sample: 19 received Ad26.COV2.S at low or high dose, single or two shots; roughly five received placebo; per-sample allocation not given. Samples analyzed were those drawn on day 63 after the first vaccine or placebo injection. Vaccine was an Ad26 vector expressing Wuhan-strain SARS-CoV-2 spike. Points from the study as a whole: Higher spike-specific TCR breadth was found in vaccine recipients than in placebo recipients. Placebo and vaccine recipients had non-spike TCR breadth that was similar.

Sample: peripheral blood, taken in a trial of Ad26.COV2.S vaccine versus placebo. The J gene is TRBJ2-3, the V gene TRBV6-6, with TRBD1 matching over 7 bases. This clonotype was obtained from a person aged 18 to 59 who received the Ad26.COV2.S COVID-19 vaccine or a placebo. This CDR3 is CASRDDRETTDTQYF. As DNA, the CDR3 is TGTGCCAGCAGGGACGACAGGGAAACCACAGATACGCAGTATTTT.